The 2 T cell receptor beta chains below were found in one sample sequenced in a study of shared clonotypes between healthy human individuals. Sequencing was performed with immunoSEQ multiplex PCR; in TCRdb, only in-frame clones are kept and a portion is missing. Of 2 million to 2.5 million clones detected, about nine tenths appear once; the ten largest clones hold roughly 0.34%. The sequenced material came from naive CD4+ T cells from PBMCs. The subset was: CD45RA+ positively selected. All receptors come from a man between 18 and 35 years old in good health. Some clones in this sample may be carry-over from other donors' samples.

The chain couples TRBV4-2 to TRBJ2-7, with D maybe TRBD2 (5 bases). Trimming stripped 3 bases from V and 4 bases from J, with 19 bases between. The V gene's germline CDR1 is LGHNA and CDR2 YNFKEQ. The CDR3 is 16 residues long. As DNA, the CDR3 is TGTGCCAGCAGCCAGTTAGTTGCATCGAGGGCTTACGAGCAGTACTTC. Its protein is CASSQLVASRAYEQYF.

This chain connects TRBV6-5 to TRBJ1-2, with a tentative D call TRBD1 (5 bases). The ends were cut back, 2 bases at V and 4 bases at J, with 11 bases in the middle. The CDR3 runs 14 residues. CDR1 MNHEY and CDR2 SVGAGI come from the germline V gene. The CDR3 loop is CASSYGRVGYGYTF. CDR3 nucleotides: TGTGCCAGCAGTTACGGCAGGGTGGGCTATGGCTACACCTTC.